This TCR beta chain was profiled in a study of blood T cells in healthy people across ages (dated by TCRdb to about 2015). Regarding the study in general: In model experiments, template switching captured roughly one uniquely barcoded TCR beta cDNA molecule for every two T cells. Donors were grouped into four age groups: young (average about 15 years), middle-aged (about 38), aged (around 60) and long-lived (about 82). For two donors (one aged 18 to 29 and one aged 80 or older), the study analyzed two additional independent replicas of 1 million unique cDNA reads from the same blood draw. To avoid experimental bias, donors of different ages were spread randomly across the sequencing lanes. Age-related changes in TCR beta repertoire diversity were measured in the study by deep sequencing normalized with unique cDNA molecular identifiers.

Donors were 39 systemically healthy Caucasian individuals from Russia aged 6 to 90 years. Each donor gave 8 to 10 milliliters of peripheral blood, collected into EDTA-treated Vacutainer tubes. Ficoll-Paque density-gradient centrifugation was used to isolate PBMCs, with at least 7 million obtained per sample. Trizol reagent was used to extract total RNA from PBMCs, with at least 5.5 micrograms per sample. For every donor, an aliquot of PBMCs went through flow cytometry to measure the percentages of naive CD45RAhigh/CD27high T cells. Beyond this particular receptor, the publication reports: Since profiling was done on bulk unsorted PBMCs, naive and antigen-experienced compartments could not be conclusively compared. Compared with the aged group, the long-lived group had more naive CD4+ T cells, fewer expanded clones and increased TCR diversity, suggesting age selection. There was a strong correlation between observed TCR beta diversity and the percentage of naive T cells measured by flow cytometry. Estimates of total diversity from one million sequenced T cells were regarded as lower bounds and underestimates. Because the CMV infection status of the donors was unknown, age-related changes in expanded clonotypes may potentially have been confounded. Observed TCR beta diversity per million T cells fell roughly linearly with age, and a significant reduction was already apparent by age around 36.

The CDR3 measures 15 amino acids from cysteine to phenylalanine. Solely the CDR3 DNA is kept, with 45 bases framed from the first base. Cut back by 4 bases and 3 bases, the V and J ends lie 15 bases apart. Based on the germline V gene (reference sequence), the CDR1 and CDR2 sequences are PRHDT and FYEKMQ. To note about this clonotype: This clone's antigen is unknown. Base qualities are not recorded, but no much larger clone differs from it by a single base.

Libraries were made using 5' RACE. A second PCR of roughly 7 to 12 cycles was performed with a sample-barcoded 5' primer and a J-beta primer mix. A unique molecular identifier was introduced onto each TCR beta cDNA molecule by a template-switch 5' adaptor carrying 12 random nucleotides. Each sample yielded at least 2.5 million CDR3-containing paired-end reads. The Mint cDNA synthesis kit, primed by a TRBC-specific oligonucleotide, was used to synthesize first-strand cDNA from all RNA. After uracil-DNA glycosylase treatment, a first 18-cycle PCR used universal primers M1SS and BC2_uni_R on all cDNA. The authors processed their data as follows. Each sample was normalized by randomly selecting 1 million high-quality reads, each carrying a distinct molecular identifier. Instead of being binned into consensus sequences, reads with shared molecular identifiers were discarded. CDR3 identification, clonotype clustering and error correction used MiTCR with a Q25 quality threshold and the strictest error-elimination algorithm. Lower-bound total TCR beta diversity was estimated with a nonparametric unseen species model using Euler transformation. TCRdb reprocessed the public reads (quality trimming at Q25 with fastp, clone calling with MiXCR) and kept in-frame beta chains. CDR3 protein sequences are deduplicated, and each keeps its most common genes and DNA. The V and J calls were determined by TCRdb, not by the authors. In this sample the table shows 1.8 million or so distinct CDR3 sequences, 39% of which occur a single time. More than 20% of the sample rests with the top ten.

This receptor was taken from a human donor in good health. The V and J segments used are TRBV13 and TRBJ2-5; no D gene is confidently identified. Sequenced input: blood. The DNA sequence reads TGTGCCAGCAGCTCAAGGACCTTCAGAGAAGAGACCCAGTACTTC. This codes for CASSSRTFREETQYF.